This TCR beta chain was identified during a study of graft-versus-host responses after intestinal transplantation. Across the whole study: All recipients got anti-thymocyte globulin induction, then tacrolimus and steroids for approximately 3 years.

V was pared by 1 base and J by 0 bases, with 12 bases of the junction left unmatched. The germline V gene encodes CDR1 LGHNA and CDR2 YSLEER. CDR3 length: 19 amino acids. Method: immunoSEQ multiplex PCR; TCRdb's copy keeps in-frame clones and lacks some. The sample carries around 110,000 clones, 85% to 95% recorded once. Remarks on this clone: Its antigen is not identified.

The chain uses TRBV4-3 and TRBJ2-3, with 8 bases lining up with TRBD2. The input for sequencing was unstimulated CD8+ T cells sorted from spleen or lymph node cells, taken before transplant. The receptor's source is a human donor who was the organ donor for an intestinal transplant. DNA for the CDR3: TGCGCCAGCAGCCAAGTGGCGACTAGCGTGAACACTAGCACAGATACGCAGTATTTT. Protein: CASSQVATSVNTSTDTQYF.